This is a list of T cell receptor beta chains from one sample in a study of T cell changes during pregnancy in multiple sclerosis. Here immunoSEQ multiplex PCR was the method, and the copy in TCRdb shows in-frame clones only, minus some. This table has about 77,000 clones, around 89% appearing once. The sequences come from peripheral blood, collected before pregnancy. The source is a female donor with multiple sclerosis, enrolled in a pregnancy study. Each CDR3 is given with its conserved first and last residue. The D gene is left open where the match is weak. Clone size is not always given. Where it is, it says once, few, many or a class for expanded clones.

j_call cdr3_length clone_size d_call v_call cdr3_aa cdr3_nt
TRBJ2-1 14 NA TRBD2 TRBV5-6 CASTFLGTRNEQFF TGTGCCAGCACCTTCTTGGGGACTAGGAATGAGCAGTTCTTC
TRBJ1-1 12 NA NA TRBV30 CAWSHSSVEAFF TGTGCCTGGAGTCATAGCTCTGTGGAGGCTTTCTTT
TRBJ1-1 17 NA TRBD1 TRBV9 CASSVAPQGAMNTEAFF TGTGCCAGCAGCGTAGCTCCACAGGGGGCGATGAACACTGAAGCTTTCTTT
TRBJ2-3 16 NA TRBD2 TRBV30 CAWRALGRGSTDTQYF TGTGCCTGGAGGGCCCTGGGGCGGGGGAGCACAGATACGCAGTATTTT
TRBJ1-5 14 NA NA TRBV19 CASSIVRGNQPQHF TGTGCCAGTAGTATAGTAAGGGGGAATCAGCCCCAGCATTTT
TRBJ2-7 13 NA NA TRBV5-6 CASSGPSIHEQYF TGTGCCAGCAGCGGCCCTAGTATCCACGAGCAGTACTTC
TRBJ1-3 15 NA NA TRBV27 CASSLGGLSGNTIYF TGTGCCAGCAGTTTAGGGGGCCTGTCTGGAAACACCATATATTTT
TRBJ2-7 16 NA TRBD2 TRBV4-1 CASSQGLGRGVREQYF TGCGCCAGCAGCCAAGGCCTGGGTCGGGGGGTGAGGGAGCAGTACTTC
TRBJ1-3 18 once TRBD1 TRBV7-6 CASSLGRGHLLSGNTIYF TGTGCCAGCAGCTTAGGCAGGGGGCACCTCCTCTCTGGAAACACCATATATTTT
TRBJ1-4 14 NA NA TRBV30 CAWRQTGSSEKLFF TGTGCCTGGAGGCAAACAGGCTCGAGTGAAAAACTGTTTTTT
TRBJ2-7 17 NA NA TRBV9 CASSVARDSVPPYEQYF TGTGCCAGCAGCGTAGCCCGTGACAGCGTCCCCCCCTACGAGCAGTACTTC
TRBJ1-2 12 NA TRBD1 TRBV2 CATGQDFWGYTF TGTGCCACGGGACAGGACTTTTGGGGCTACACCTTC
TRBJ2-3 14 once TRBD2 TRBV29-1 CSVPGRLAADTQYF TGCAGCGTCCCCGGTAGGCTAGCGGCAGATACGCAGTATTTT
TRBJ1-2 15 NA NA TRBV4-3 CASSQVAGRMDGYTF TGCGCCAGCAGCCAAGTTGCGGGGCGCATGGATGGCTACACCTTC
TRBJ1-3 17 NA TRBD1 TRBV19 CASRAATGGISGNTIYF TGTGCCAGTAGGGCGGCAACAGGGGGGATCTCTGGAAACACCATATATTTT
TRBJ1-5 13 NA TRBD1 TRBV2 CASSGTGDQPQHF TGTGCCAGCAGCGGGACAGGGGATCAGCCCCAGCATTTT
TRBJ2-7 13 NA TRBD1 TRBV11-2 CASSLGQGIQQYF TGTGCCAGCAGCCTGGGACAGGGTATACAGCAGTACTTC
TRBJ2-7 14 NA NA TRBV28 CASGLGGGPYEQYF TGTGCCAGTGGCTTGGGGGGGGGCCCCTACGAGCAGTACTTC
TRBJ1-5 13 NA TRBD1 TRBV30 CAWGIQGDQPQHF TGTGCCTGGGGGATCCAGGGGGATCAGCCCCAGCATTTT
TRBJ2-1 16 NA NA TRBV19 CASSIREGVMNNEQFF TGTGCCAGTAGTATTCGCGAGGGGGTTATGAACAATGAGCAGTTCTTC
TRBJ1-1 15 NA TRBD1 TRBV2 CASSSARQGPTEAFF TGTGCCAGCAGCTCTGCCCGACAGGGTCCCACTGAAGCTTTCTTT
TRBJ1-1 16 NA TRBD1 TRBV18 CASSPRRGDRATEAFF TGTGCCAGCTCACCTAGACGGGGGGACAGGGCGACTGAAGCTTTCTTT
TRBJ2-7 17 NA NA TRBV9 CASSVGPDRPISYEQYF TGTGCCAGCAGCGTAGGACCCGACAGGCCTATATCCTACGAGCAGTACTTC
TRBJ1-5 17 NA TRBD1 TRBV28 CASSLWDLGQAHQPQHF TGTGCCAGCAGTCTGTGGGATCTTGGACAGGCTCATCAGCCCCAGCATTTT
TRBJ2-3 13 NA NA TRBV10-3 CAITGTGTDTQYF TGTGCCATCACCGGGACTGGCACAGATACGCAGTATTTT
TRBJ1-5 13 NA NA TRBV5-8 CASSLGQGQPQHF TGTGCCAGCAGCTTGGGGCAGGGTCAGCCCCAGCATTTT
TRBJ2-4 16 NA NA TRBV30 CAWSVGQVLAKNIQYF TGTGCCTGGAGTGTGGGGCAGGTTTTAGCCAAAAACATTCAGTACTTC
TRBJ2-1 17 NA NA TRBV5-1 CASSSPPEAPLYNEQFF TGCGCCAGCAGCTCGCCCCCGGAGGCCCCGCTGTACAATGAGCAGTTCTTC
TRBJ1-1 16 once TRBD1 TRBV9 CASSPGTGRLNTEAFF TGTGCCAGCAGCCCCGGGACAGGGCGATTGAACACTGAAGCTTTCTTT
TRBJ2-1 14 NA NA TRBV18 CASSPGVVGDEQFF TGTGCCAGCTCCCCCGGGGTTGTGGGCGATGAGCAGTTCTTC
TRBJ2-3 11 NA NA TRBV20-1 CSAPTEDTQYF TGCAGTGCTCCGACAGAAGATACGCAGTATTTT
TRBJ1-4 16 NA NA TRBV6-5 CASSYSSGAGDEKLFF TGTGCCAGCAGTTACTCGAGCGGGGCAGGGGACGAAAAACTGTTTTTT
TRBJ2-4 14 NA TRBD1 TRBV4-1 CASGLTGAKNIQYF TGCGCCAGCGGACTGACAGGGGCCAAAAACATTCAGTACTTC
TRBJ1-1 14 few NA TRBV7-9 CASSSTVGLMGAFF TGTGCCAGCAGCTCAACCGTAGGACTGATGGGAGCTTTCTTT
TRBJ2-3 15 NA NA TRBV9 CASSVEASGTDTQYF TGTGCCAGCAGCGTAGAGGCCAGCGGCACAGATACGCAGTATTTT
TRBJ1-5 15 NA NA TRBV5-1 CASSLTGMRNQPQHF TGCGCCAGCAGCCTCACAGGGATGAGGAATCAGCCCCAGCATTTT
TRBJ2-1 15 NA TRBD1 TRBV7-8 CASSANRTGYNEQFF TGTGCCAGCAGCGCGAACCGGACAGGTTACAATGAGCAGTTCTTC
TRBJ2-7 13 NA NA TRBV18 CASSRQVAYEQYF TGTGCCAGCTCACGACAGGTGGCCTACGAGCAGTACTTC
TRBJ1-5 16 NA TRBD1 TRBV18 CASSLDRAGQGQPQHF TGTGCCAGCTCCCTCGACAGGGCAGGCCAGGGTCAGCCCCAGCATTTT
TRBJ1-3 14 NA TRBD1 TRBV10-3 CAISEQGQGNTIYF TGTGCCATCAGTGAACAGGGGCAAGGAAACACCATATATTTT
TRBJ2-7 11 NA NA TRBV20-1 CSARGEIEQYF TGCAGTGCTAGAGGAGAAATCGAGCAGTACTTC
TRBJ2-5 15 NA NA TRBV2 CASSELGVPQETQYF TGTGCCAGCAGTGAACTCGGGGTCCCCCAAGAGACCCAGTACTTC
TRBJ2-1 14 NA TRBD2 TRBV11-3 CASSSRLAPNEQFF TGTGCCAGCAGCTCTCGACTAGCGCCCAATGAGCAGTTCTTC
TRBJ2-3 14 NA TRBD1 TRBV10-2 CASSAGQGLDTQYF TGCGCCAGCAGTGCGGGACAGGGGTTAGATACGCAGTATTTT
TRBJ1-2 11 NA NA TRBV20-1 CSARPDYGYTF TGCAGTGCTAGACCGGACTATGGCTACACCTTC
TRBJ2-7 12 NA NA TRBV5-4 CASSRTDHEQYF TGTGCCAGCAGCCGGACTGACCACGAGCAGTACTTC